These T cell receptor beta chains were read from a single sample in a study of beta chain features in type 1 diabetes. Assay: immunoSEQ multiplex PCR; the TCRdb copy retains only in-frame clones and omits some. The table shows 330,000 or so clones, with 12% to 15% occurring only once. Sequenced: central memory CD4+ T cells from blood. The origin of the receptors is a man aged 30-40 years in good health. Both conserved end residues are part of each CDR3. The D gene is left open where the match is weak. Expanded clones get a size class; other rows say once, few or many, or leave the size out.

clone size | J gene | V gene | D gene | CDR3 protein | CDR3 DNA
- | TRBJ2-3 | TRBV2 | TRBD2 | CASSLSLAEPSSTDTQYF | TGTGCCAGCAGCTTATCCCTAGCGGAGCCGTCGAGCACAGATACGCAGTATTTT
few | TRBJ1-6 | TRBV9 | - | CASDGTPRNSPLHF | TGTGCCAGCGACGGGACACCACGTAATTCACCCCTCCACTTT
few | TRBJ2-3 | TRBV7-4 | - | CASSSGSRTDTQYF | TGTGCCAGCAGCTCCGGGAGTCGTACAGATACGCAGTATTTT
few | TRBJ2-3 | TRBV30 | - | CAWSVTGLGTDTQYF | TGTGCCTGGAGTGTTACGGGATTGGGCACAGATACGCAGTATTTT
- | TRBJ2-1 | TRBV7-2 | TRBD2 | CASSLRTSGRGNEQFF | TGTGCCAGCAGCCTCAGGACTAGCGGGAGGGGAAATGAGCAGTTCTTC
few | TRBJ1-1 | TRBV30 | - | CAWTGRVGRAFF | TGTGCCTGGACTGGCAGGGTGGGACGAGCTTTCTTT
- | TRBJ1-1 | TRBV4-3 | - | CASSRERGTEAFF | TGCGCCAGCAGCCGAGAGCGTGGCACTGAAGCTTTCTTT
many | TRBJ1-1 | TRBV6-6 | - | CASSRGTLNTEAFF | TGTGCCAGCAGCCGCGGCACATTGAACACTGAAGCTTTCTTT
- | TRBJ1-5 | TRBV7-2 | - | CASSLGGAITQPQHF | TGTGCCAGCAGCTTAGGGGGGGCCATTACGCAGCCCCAGCATTTT
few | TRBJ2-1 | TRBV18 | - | CASSLGESSYNEQFF | TGTGCCAGCTCACTCGGCGAGAGCTCCTACAATGAGCAGTTCTTC
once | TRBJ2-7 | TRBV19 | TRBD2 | CASRSGVGGAYEQYF | TGTGCCAGTAGAAGTGGGGTCGGGGGGGCCTACGAGCAGTACTTC
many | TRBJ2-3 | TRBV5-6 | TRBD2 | CASSRTSGGSDTQYF | TGTGCCAGCAGCAGGACTAGCGGGGGATCAGATACGCAGTATTTT
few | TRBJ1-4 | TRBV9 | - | CASSVGPGNEKLFF | TGTGCCAGCAGCGTAGGCCCGGGTAATGAAAAACTGTTTTTT
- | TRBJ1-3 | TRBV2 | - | CASRLEALRSGNTIYF | TGTGCCAGCAGATTGGAGGCCCTTCGCTCTGGAAACACCATATATTTT
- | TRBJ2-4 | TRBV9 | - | CASSIPTGPQNIQYF | TGTGCCAGCAGCATCCCGACCGGCCCCCAAAACATTCAGTACTTC
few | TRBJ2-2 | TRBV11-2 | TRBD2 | CASSLWTSGTGELFF | TGTGCCAGCAGCCTGTGGACTAGCGGGACCGGGGAGCTGTTTTTT
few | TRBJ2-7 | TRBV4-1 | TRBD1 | CASSSMGYSDREEQYF | TGTGCCAGCAGCTCAATGGGATACTCGGACAGGGAAGAGCAGTACTTC
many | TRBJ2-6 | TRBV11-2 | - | CASSLGLSGANVLTF | TGTGCCAGCAGCTTAGGGCTCTCTGGGGCCAACGTCCTGACTTTC
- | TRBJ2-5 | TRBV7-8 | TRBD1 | CASSLVGQALETQYF | TGTGCCAGCAGCTTGGTGGGACAGGCCTTAGAGACCCAGTACTTC
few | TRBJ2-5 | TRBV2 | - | CASGGRTAPGETQYF | TGTGCCAGCGGGGGGCGGACCGCCCCGGGAGAGACCCAGTACTTC
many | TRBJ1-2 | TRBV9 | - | CASKGSDYGYTF | TGTGCCAGCAAGGGCAGCGACTATGGCTACACCTTC
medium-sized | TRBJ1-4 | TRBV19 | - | CASSIGGKIEEKLFF | TGTGCCAGTAGTATAGGGGGGAAGATTGAAGAAAAACTGTTTTTT
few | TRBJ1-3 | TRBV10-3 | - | CASQQGIESGNTIYF | TGTGCCAGCCAACAGGGAATAGAATCTGGAAACACCATATATTTT
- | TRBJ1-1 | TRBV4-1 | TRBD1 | CASSRLGKGATEAFF | TGCGCCAGCAGCCGCCTCGGGAAGGGGGCCACTGAAGCTTTCTTT
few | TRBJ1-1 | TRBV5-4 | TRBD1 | CASSIRGDSEAFF | TGTGCCAGCAGCATACGGGGGGACAGTGAAGCTTTCTTT
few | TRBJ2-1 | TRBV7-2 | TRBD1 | CASSRDRGLDNEQFF | TGTGCCAGCAGCCGGGACAGGGGTTTAGACAATGAGCAGTTCTTC
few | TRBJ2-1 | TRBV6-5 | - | CASSGSYNEQFF | TGTGCCAGCAGTGGCTCCTACAATGAGCAGTTCTTC
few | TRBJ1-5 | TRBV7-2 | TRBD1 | CASSLAPGGGQPQHF | TGTGCCAGCAGCTTAGCACCAGGGGGCGGCCAGCCCCAGCATTTT
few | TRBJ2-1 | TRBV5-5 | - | CASSPTGGTSYNEQFF | TGTGCCAGCAGCCCGACCGGGGGTACCTCCTACAATGAGCAGTTCTTC
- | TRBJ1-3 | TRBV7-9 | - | CASSQKIGTSSGNTIYF | TGTGCCAGCAGCCAAAAAATCGGGACAAGCTCTGGAAACACCATATATTTT
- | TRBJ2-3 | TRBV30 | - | CAWSPGQGTDTQYF | TGTGCCTGGAGCCCGGGGCAAGGCACAGATACGCAGTATTTT
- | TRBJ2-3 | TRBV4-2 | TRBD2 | CASSLGLAGSTDTQYF | TGTGCCAGCAGCCTCGGACTAGCGGGCAGCACAGATACGCAGTATTTT
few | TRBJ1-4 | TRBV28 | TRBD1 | CASSLGDRANEKLFF | TGTGCCAGCAGTTTAGGTGACAGGGCTAATGAAAAACTGTTTTTT
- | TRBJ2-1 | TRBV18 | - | CASSPSRSNEQFF | TGTGCCAGCTCACCGAGCAGGAGCAATGAGCAGTTCTTC
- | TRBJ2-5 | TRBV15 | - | CATSRDLTGEETQYF | TGTGCCACCAGCAGAGATCTGACGGGAGAAGAGACCCAGTACTTC
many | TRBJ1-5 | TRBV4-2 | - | CASSQGDPTVNQPQHF | TGTGCCAGCAGCCAAGGGGATCCAACAGTTAATCAGCCCCAGCATTTT
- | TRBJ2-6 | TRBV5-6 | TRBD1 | CASSPWRTGFSSGANVLTF | TGTGCCAGCAGCCCCTGGCGGACAGGATTTTCCTCTGGGGCCAACGTCCTGACTTTC
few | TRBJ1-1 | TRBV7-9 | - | CASSPSVARNTEAFF | TGTGCCAGCAGCCCGTCCGTGGCCCGGAACACTGAAGCTTTCTTT
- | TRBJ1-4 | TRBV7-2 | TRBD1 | CASSYGTVNEKLFF | TGTGCCAGCAGTTACGGGACAGTAAATGAAAAACTGTTTTTT
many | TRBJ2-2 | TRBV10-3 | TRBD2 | CATGTSGTNTGELFF | TGTGCCACCGGGACTAGCGGGACGAACACCGGGGAGCTGTTTTTT